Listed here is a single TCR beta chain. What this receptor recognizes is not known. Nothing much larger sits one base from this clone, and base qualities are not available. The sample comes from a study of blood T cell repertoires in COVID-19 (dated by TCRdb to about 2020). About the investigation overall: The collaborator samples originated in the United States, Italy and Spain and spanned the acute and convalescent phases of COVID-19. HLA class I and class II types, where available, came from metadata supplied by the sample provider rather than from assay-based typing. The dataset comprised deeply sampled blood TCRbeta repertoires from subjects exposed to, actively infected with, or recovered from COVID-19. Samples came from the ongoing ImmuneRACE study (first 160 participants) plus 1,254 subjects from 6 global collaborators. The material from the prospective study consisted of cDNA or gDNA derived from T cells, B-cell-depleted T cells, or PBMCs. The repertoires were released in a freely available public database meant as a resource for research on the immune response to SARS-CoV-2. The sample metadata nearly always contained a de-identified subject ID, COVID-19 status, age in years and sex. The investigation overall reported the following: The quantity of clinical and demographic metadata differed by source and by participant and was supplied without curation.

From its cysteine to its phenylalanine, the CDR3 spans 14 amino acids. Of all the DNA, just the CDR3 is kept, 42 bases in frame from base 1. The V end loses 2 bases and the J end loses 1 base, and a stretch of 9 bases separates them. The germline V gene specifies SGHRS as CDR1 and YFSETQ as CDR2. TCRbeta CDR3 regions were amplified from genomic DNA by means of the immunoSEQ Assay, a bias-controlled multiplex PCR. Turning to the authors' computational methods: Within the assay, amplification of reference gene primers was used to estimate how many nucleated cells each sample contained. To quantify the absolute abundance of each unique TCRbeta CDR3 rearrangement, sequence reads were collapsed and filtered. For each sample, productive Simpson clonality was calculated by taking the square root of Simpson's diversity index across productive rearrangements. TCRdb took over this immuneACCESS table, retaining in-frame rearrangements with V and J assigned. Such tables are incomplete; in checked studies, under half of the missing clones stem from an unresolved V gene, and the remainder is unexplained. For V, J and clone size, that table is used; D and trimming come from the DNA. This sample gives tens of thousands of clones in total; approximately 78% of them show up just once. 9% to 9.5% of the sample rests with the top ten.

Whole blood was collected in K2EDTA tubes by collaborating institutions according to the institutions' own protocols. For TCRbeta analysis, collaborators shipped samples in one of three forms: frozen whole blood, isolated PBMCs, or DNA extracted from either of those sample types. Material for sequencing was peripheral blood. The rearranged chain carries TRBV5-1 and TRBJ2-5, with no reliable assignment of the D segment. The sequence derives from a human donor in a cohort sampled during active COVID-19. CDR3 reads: CASSFSSSQETQYF. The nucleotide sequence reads TGCGCCAGCAGCTTCTCTAGTTCCCAAGAGACCCAGTACTTC.